A selection of T cell receptor beta chains follows, all from one sample in a study of T-cell reconstitution after alpha-beta-depleted transplantation in children. TCRdb used MiXCR to reprocess the PCR reads, holding one entry per CDR3 protein. The table lists about 980,000 distinct CDR3 sequences, less than 30% of them singletons. This specimen consisted of PBMCs, mostly from graft donor cells, obtained 360 days after TCRalphabeta/CD19-depleted stem cell transplant. These receptors were collected from a boy in the first two years of life who had a stem cell transplant for SCID, so the T cells may come from the graft donor. CDR3s include the opening cysteine and the closing phenylalanine or tryptophan. A D gene is named only where the DNA matches it firmly. Clone size, where shown, is once, few, many, or a class for clones that have expanded.

D	size	J	V	DNA	CDR3
-	once	TRBJ2-3	TRBV6-1	TGTGCCAGCAGTACCCTAGACAGTTCCGCAGATACGCAGTATTTT	CASSTLDSSADTQYF
-	-	TRBJ2-4	TRBV18	TGTGCCAGCTCACCATCCAAAGCCGGGATCAAAAACATTCAGTACTTC	CASSPSKAGIKNIQYF
-	few	TRBJ2-7	TRBV5-1	TGCGCCAGCAGCTTGTCTCCCTACTACGAGCAGTACTTC	CASSLSPYYEQYF
TRBD1	-	TRBJ2-5	TRBV20-1	TGCAGTGCTCCATCCAGGGGGCGAGAGACCCAGTACTTC	CSAPSRGRETQYF
-	-	TRBJ1-4	TRBV12-3/TRBV12-4	TGTGCCAGCAGTTCTCAAGGACAGACAACTAATGAAAAACTGTTTTTT	CASSSQGQTTNEKLFF
-	few	TRBJ2-1	TRBV4-3	TGCGCCAGCAGCCACATCGGTTACAATGAGCAGTTCTTC	CASSHIGYNEQFF
TRBD2	few	TRBJ2-7	TRBV3-1	TGTGCCAGCAGCTATAGCGGGGGTGAATCCTACGAGCAGTACTTC	CASSYSGGESYEQYF
TRBD2	-	TRBJ2-3	TRBV12-3/TRBV12-4	TGTGCCACCGAACCCCAAGGGAGCGGGGGCACAGATACGCAGTATTTT	CATEPQGSGGTDTQYF
TRBD2	-	TRBJ2-1	TRBV12-3/TRBV12-4	TGTGCCAGCAGAGTCACTAGCGGGTCATACAATGAGCAGTTCTTC	CASRVTSGSYNEQFF
-	-	TRBJ2-5	TRBV29-1	TGCAGCGTTGAGCGGCAGGGGAAGACCCAGTACTTC	CSVERQGKTQYF
-	-	TRBJ1-5	TRBV27	TGTGCCAGCAGTACGGGACGGAGCAATCAGCCCCAGCATTTT	CASSTGRSNQPQHF
-	-	TRBJ2-3	TRBV29-1	TGCAGCGTTGTAGGCGGGACCCCCACAGATACGCAGTATTTT	CSVVGGTPTDTQYF
-	-	TRBJ2-7	TRBV4-2	TGTGCCAGCAGCCAAGGGACACCCAGCTCCTACGAGCAGTACTTC	CASSQGTPSSYEQYF
-	few	TRBJ1-4	TRBV13	TGTGCCAGCAGCTCCTGGTCCACGGGTGAAAAACTGTTTTTT	CASSSWSTGEKLFF
-	-	TRBJ2-3	TRBV4-1	TGCGCCAGCAGCCAAGAGAGGGTTTTAGATACGCAGTATTTT	CASSQERVLDTQYF
TRBD2	-	TRBJ2-1	TRBV20-1	TGCAGTGCTCCCCGGGCGGGGGGGCTGGATGAGCAGTTCTTC	CSAPRAGGLDEQFF
-	-	TRBJ2-3	TRBV7-2	TGTGCCAGCAGCCCAGACAGGAGTAGAACAGATACGCAGTATTTT	CASSPDRSRTDTQYF
TRBD1	few	TRBJ1-2	TRBV4-2	TGTGCCAGCAGCCGAGGACAGGGCAACAACTATGGCTACACCTTC	CASSRGQGNNYGYTF
-	-	TRBJ2-7	TRBV20-1	TGCAGTGCCAGAGGACTACTTGGCTACGAGCAGTACTTC	CSARGLLGYEQYF
-	many	TRBJ1-1	TRBV27	TGTGCCAGCAGCCCCCACGGGAACACTGAAGCTTTCTTT	CASSPHGNTEAFF
-	-	TRBJ2-3	TRBV5-1	TGCGCCAGCAGCTTAGAATTACTAGCAAGCGGCACAGATACGCAGTATTTT	CASSLELLASGTDTQYF
TRBD1	few	TRBJ2-7	TRBV11-2	TGTGCCAGCAGTCCTGACGCCGGGACAGGGGTTTACGAGCAGTACTTC	CASSPDAGTGVYEQYF
-	-	TRBJ1-6	TRBV15	TGTGCCACCAGCAGAGATGTGGACAGTAATTCACCCCTCCACTTT	CATSRDVDSNSPLHF
-	once	TRBJ2-1	TRBV4-3	TGCGCCAGCAGCCCCCAGGCCCCAAGCTCCTACAATGAGCAGTTCTTC	CASSPQAPSSYNEQFF
-	few	TRBJ2-1	TRBV18	TGTGCCAGCTCACTTTTCGGAACCATCGGTAATGAGCAGTTCTTC	CASSLFGTIGNEQFF